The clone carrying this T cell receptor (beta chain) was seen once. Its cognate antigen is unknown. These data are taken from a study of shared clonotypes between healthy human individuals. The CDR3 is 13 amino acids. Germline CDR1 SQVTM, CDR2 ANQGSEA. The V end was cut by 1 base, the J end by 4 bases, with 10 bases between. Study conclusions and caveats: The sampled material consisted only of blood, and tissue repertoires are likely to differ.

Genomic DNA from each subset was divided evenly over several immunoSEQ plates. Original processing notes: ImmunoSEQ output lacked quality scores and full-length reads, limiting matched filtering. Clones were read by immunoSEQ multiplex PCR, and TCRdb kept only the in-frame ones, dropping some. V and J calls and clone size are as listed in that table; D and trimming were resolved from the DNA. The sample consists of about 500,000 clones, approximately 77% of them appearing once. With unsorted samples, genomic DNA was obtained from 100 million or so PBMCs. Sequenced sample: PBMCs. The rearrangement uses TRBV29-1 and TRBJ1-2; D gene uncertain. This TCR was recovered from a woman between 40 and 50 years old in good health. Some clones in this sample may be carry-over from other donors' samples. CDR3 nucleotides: TGCAGCGTTGAAGGAGGGCCCCGCTATGGCTACACCTTC. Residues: CSVEGGPRYGYTF.